What follows is one T cell receptor (beta chain) and its context. All patients carried locally advanced or metastatic urothelial carcinoma. These data come from a study of PD-L1 blockade in urothelial cancer. Background on the study: Males with bladder-origin urothelial cancer constituted about nine tenths of the roughly 29 patients. Once treatment had started, blood was analyzed at 3 weeks (second dose) and again at 6 weeks.

TCRdb's table, derived via immunoSEQ multiplex PCR, lists solely in-frame clones and lacks some. The sample consists of 70,000 to 85,000 clones, about 85% of them appearing once. Trimming stripped 0 bases from V and 7 bases from J, with 6 bases between. The germline gives CDR1 GTSNPN, CDR2 SVGIG (reference sequence). CDR3 length: 12 amino acids. J is TRBJ2-2 and V is TRBV30; D unresolved. The sample here was PBMCs, taken around atezolizumab (anti-PD-L1) treatment. This receptor was identified in a man aged 65-85 years with urothelial cancer. CDR3 in amino acids: CAWSVQYGELFF. The CDR3 DNA sequence: TGTGCCTGGAGTGTACAATACGGGGAGCTGTTTTTT.